This entry concerns a single T cell receptor (beta chain). Its cognate antigen is unknown. In preparing bulk TCR libraries, previously described methods and listed TCR primers were used. TCRdb recomputed calls from the PCR reads with MiXCR, one row per CDR3 protein. The table shows some 100,000 distinct CDR3 sequences, with 35% to 40% occurring only once. This CDR3 is 13 amino acids long. Germline values: CDR1 MGHRA, CDR2 YSYEKL. V was clipped by 5 bases and J by 5 bases, with 10 bases between them. This entry comes from a study of molecular identifiers for immune sequencing clone quantification. Overall study context: Four of five RNA aliquots from approximately 20,000 or 100,000 naive CD8 T cells were sequenced. General study points: Clones that had above 20 RNA copies took up over 99% of effector molecules but under 1% in naive cells.

Sorted cells numbering about 20,000 to 1,000,000, with 10%, 30% or 50% RNA, yielded the naive CD8 libraries. Sequences were obtained from naive CD8+ T cells from blood, with Jurkat cell RNA spiked in. Subset: FACS-sorted CD8+CD4-CCR7+CD45RA+ naive T cells. The chain links TRBV4-1 to TRBJ2-1, with D possibly matching TRBD1 (5 bases). The source of this sequence is a human donor in good health. Some libraries in this study had Jurkat cell RNA spiked in. CDR3 in DNA: TGCGCCAGCAGCTGGGGCCTAAACAATGAGCAGTTCTTC. Its protein is CASSWGLNNEQFF.